The 29 T cell receptor beta chains presented below share a single source sample, sequenced in a study of CD8 T cells in Susac syndrome. It was with random hexamers that roughly 0.5 to 1 ug RNA was reverse transcribed. TCRdb analysed the immunoSEQ multiplex PCR reads with MiXCR anew, one entry per CDR3 protein. In the table there are 150,000 to 200,000 distinct CDR3 sequences, roughly 91% of which are singletons. Input material: CD4+ T cells from PBMCs. The receptors derive from a human donor with Susac syndrome.

This clonotype was seen only once. CDR3 sequence: CASSQVSFSGANVLTF. The CDR3 DNA follows: TGCGCCAGCAGCCAAGTATCTTTCTCTGGGGCCAACGTCCTGACTTTC. The chain has TRBV4-1 and TRBJ2-6; no definite D call. This CDR3 has 16 amino acids. CDR1 and CDR2 (germline): MGHRA, YSYEKL. Deletions cut 1 base from V and 0 bases from J, with 7 bases between.

This rearrangement joins TRBV4-2 to TRBJ2-2, with unresolved D. The V gene's germline CDR1 is LGHNA and CDR2 YNFKEQ. The CDR3 consists of 15 residues. Trimming took 6 bases from V and 3 from J, leaving 14 bases between them. The CDR3 loop is CASRLNMVYTGELFF. DNA for the CDR3: TGTGCCAGCAGACTTAACATGGTCTACACCGGGGAGCTGTTTTTT.

The chain recombines TRBV6-5 with TRBJ2-6; D not certain. This CDR3 comprises 17 residues. V was pared by 0 bases and J by 0 bases, with 9 bases between. The V gene's germline CDR1 is MNHEY and CDR2 SVGAGI. The CDR3 here is CASSYSSRSSGANVLTF. The CDR3 DNA follows: TGTGCCAGCAGTTACTCGAGCAGGAGCTCTGGGGCCAACGTCCTGACTTTC.

The genes are TRBV20-1 and TRBJ2-1; D is unclear. The CDR3 covers 13 residues. V lost 3 bases to trimming and J lost 5 bases, with 11 bases between them. From germline, CDR1 is DFQATT and CDR2 SNEGSKA (reference sequence). CDR3 bases: TGCAGTGCTAGGGACGAAAACAACAATGAGCAGTTCTTC. Residues: CSARDENNNEQFF.

V is TRBV2 and J is TRBJ1-4, with 7 nucleotides matching TRBD1. V lost 10 bases and J lost 4; bases outside the gene matches: 9. This CDR3 comprises 14 residues. CDR1 SNHLY and CDR2 FYNNEI come from the germline V gene. CDR3 in amino acids: CATGGQDDNEKLFF. DNA for the CDR3: TGTGCCACCGGCGGACAGGACGATAATGAAAAACTGTTTTTT.

This clonotype was counted between two and nine times. The J gene is TRBJ2-5, the V gene TRBV19; D ambiguous. The germline CDR1 and CDR2 sequences are LNHDA and SQIVND (reference sequence). The CDR3 is 13 amino acids. Trimming cost V 6 bases and J 2 bases, with 10 bases left between them. CDR3 region: CASRKAQQETQYF. In nucleotides, the CDR3 is TGTGCCAGTAGAAAGGCCCAACAAGAGACCCAGTACTTC. Full variable domain (remainder filled in from reference TRBV19 and TRBJ2-5): DGGITQSPKYLFRKEGQNVTLSCEQNLNHDAMYWYRQDPGQGLRLIYYSQIVNDFQKGDIAEGYSVSREKKESFPLTVTSAQKNPTAFYLCASRKAQQETQYFGPGTRLLVL.

The J gene is TRBJ2-3, the V gene TRBV10-3, with 7 bases identical to TRBD2. The CDR3 runs to 14 residues. Germline trimming cut 0 bases from V and 4 bases from J; bases unmatched to any gene: 1. Germline V gene lookup returns CDR1 ENHRY and CDR2 SYGVKD. This CDR3 is CAISESTSADTQYF. CDR3 nucleotide sequence: TGTGCCATCAGTGAGTCAACTAGCGCAGATACGCAGTATTTT.

This clonotype was detected only once. The chain has TRBV20-1 and TRBJ2-1, with 7 bases identical to TRBD2. CDR3 length equals 19 residues. V was pared by 2 bases and J by 0 bases, with 16 bases of the junction left unmatched. The germline V gene has CDR1 DFQATT and CDR2 SNEGSKA (reference sequence). The CDR3 protein is CSARSPASGQLSSYNEQFF. The CDR3 nucleotides read TGCAGTGCTAGATCCCCGGCTAGCGGACAATTGAGCTCCTACAATGAGCAGTTCTTC.

The J gene is TRBJ1-6, the V gene TRBV2; D ambiguous. Between the trimmed V and J ends, which lost 11 bases and 0 bases, there was a span of 8 bases. Germline V lookup: CDR1 SNHLY, CDR2 FYNNEI. The CDR3 contains 13 residues. This CDR3 reads CAGSSSYNSPLHF. The DNA of the CDR3 is TGTGCCGGATCTAGCTCCTATAATTCACCCCTCCACTTT.

V gene TRBV20-1 combines with J gene TRBJ1-5, with 7 nucleotides matching TRBD1. The J segment lost 7 bases and the V segment lost 5 bases, leaving 8 bases of the junction unmatched. This CDR3 spans 13 amino acids. Germline assignment: CDR1 DFQATT and CDR2 SNEGSKA (reference sequence). CDR3 loop: CSAADRVGQPQHF. CDR3 DNA sequence: TGCAGTGCTGCCGACAGGGTTGGACAGCCCCAGCATTTT.

This sequence joins TRBV19 and TRBJ2-7, with D tentatively TRBD1 (5 bases). This CDR3 spans 15 amino acids. Between the trimmed V and J ends, which lost 5 bases and 0 bases, there was a span of 14 bases. From germline, CDR1 is LNHDA and CDR2 SQIVND (reference sequence). The DNA of the CDR3 is TGTGCCAGTAGTGCCATGACAGCGCTCTCCTACGAGCAGTACTTC. It yields the protein CASSAMTALSYEQYF.

The V call is TRBV14, the J call TRBJ2-3; 11 nucleotides line up with TRBD2. Germline CDR1 is SGHDN and CDR2 is FVKESK. This CDR3 is 14 amino acids long. Trimming took 4 bases from V and 5 from J; bases not matched to a gene: 2. The CDR3 region has the DNA TGTGCCAGCAGCCTAGCGGGGGGGCGAGATACGCAGTATTTT. Translation gives CASSLAGGRDTQYF.

In this sample, this clonotype turned up once. The chain employs TRBV3-1 and TRBJ1-1; 7 positions match TRBD1. The CDR3 covers 18 residues. Germline V CDR1 and CDR2: LGHDT, YNNKEL (reference sequence). The V and J ends lost 2 bases and 3 bases, in that order; junction bases with no gene match: 15. DNA for the CDR3: TGTGCCAGCAGCCAAACCGGAGGGGGCCCGAGGGGGGACACTGAAGCTTTCTTT. It is translated as CASSQTGGGPRGDTEAFF.

V and J are TRBV4-2 and TRBJ1-6, with TRBD1 matching over 7 bases. The trim removed 0 bases at V and 2 bases at J, leaving 7 bases unmatched. Per germline, CDR1 LGHNA and CDR2 YNFKEQ. The CDR3 is 18 amino acids. The CDR3 DNA is TGTGCCAGCAGCCAAGATGAGACAGGGTGGGCCTATAATTCACCCCTCCACTTT. Amino acids: CASSQDETGWAYNSPLHF.

The chain combines TRBV7-9 with TRBJ1-1; tentatively, D is TRBD1 (6 bases). V was cut by 7 bases and J by 0 bases, with 12 bases left in between. Germline CDR1 and CDR2: SEHNR and FQNEAQ (reference sequence). CDR3 length: 14 residues. The CDR3 spells CASTLTGMNTEAFF. The DNA for the CDR3 is TGTGCCAGCACCCTGACAGGAATGAACACTGAAGCTTTCTTT.

This chain connects TRBV9 to TRBJ1-2; the D gene is possibly TRBD1 (6 bases). V lost 3 bases and J 5 bases, leaving 14 bases between the germline ends. Germline V lookup: CDR1 SGDLS, CDR2 YYNGEE. This CDR3 comprises 14 residues. The CDR3 is CASSATDRAYGYTF. The CDR3 DNA sequence: TGTGCCAGCAGCGCTACGGACAGAGCATATGGCTACACCTTC.

The rearrangement joins TRBV7-9 to TRBJ2-7, with 9 nucleotides matching TRBD1. Germline loops: CDR1 SEHNR, CDR2 FQNEAQ (reference sequence). This CDR3 comprises 14 residues. V trimming: 5 bases; J trimming: 5 bases; junction bases outside the gene matches: 7. Written as DNA, the CDR3 is TGTGCCAGCAGCCTAGGACAGGGGAGCGACGAGCAGTACTTC. It encodes CASSLGQGSDEQYF.

V is TRBV20-1 and J is TRBJ2-7; 9 positions agree with TRBD2. The CDR3 has 15 residues. V was pared by 6 bases and J by 0 bases, with 9 bases of the junction left unmatched. Per germline, CDR1 DFQATT and CDR2 SNEGSKA (reference sequence). CDR3 nucleotide sequence: TGCAGTGCCGTCAGACTAGCGGATATCTCCTACGAGCAGTACTTC. Its translation is CSAVRLADISYEQYF.

This chain joins TRBV12-3 or TRBV12-4 and TRBJ1-1; D is ambiguous. Trimming removed 1 base at V and 0 bases at J, with 9 bases between. The CDR3 totals 15 residues. This chain's CDR3 is CASSLEHGMNTEAFF. DNA for the CDR3: TGTGCCAGCAGTTTAGAACACGGAATGAACACTGAAGCTTTCTTT.

CDR3 region: CASSPDRGHSYEQYF. In nucleotides, the CDR3 is TGTGCCAGCAGCCCAGACAGGGGGCATTCCTACGAGCAGTACTTC. This chain joins TRBV11-3 and TRBJ2-7; 10 bases are a match to TRBD1. The CDR3 totals 15 residues. From germline, CDR1 is SGHNT and CDR2 YENEEA. The trim removed 5 bases at V and 1 base at J, leaving 5 bases unmatched.

The V call is TRBV7-2, the J call TRBJ1-1; D remains unclear. The CDR3 length is 14 residues. The germline CDR1 and CDR2 sequences are SGHTA and FQGNSA. With 0 bases removed from V and 1 base from J, the gap between germline ends came to 6 bases. CDR3 bases: TGTGCCAGCAGCTTAGCATCAGCGAACACTGAAGCTTTCTTT. Its translation is CASSLASANTEAFF.

The chain links TRBV7-9 to TRBJ2-5, with TRBD2 as a possible D gene (5 bases). The CDR3 loop spans 15 amino acids. V lost 1 base and J 2 bases, leaving 11 bases between the germline ends. The V gene's germline CDR1 is SEHNR and CDR2 FQNEAQ (reference sequence). The CDR3 reads CASSLVTGLQETQYF. The CDR3 nucleotides are TGTGCCAGCAGCTTAGTTACGGGATTACAAGAGACCCAGTACTTC.

V is TRBV2 and J is TRBJ1-1, with 11 positions matching TRBD1. This CDR3 has 13 residues. Unmatched junction bases numbered 4, after V lost 10 bases and J lost 3 bases. CDR1 is SNHLY and CDR2 is FYNNEI in the germline V gene. CDR3 in amino acids: CAKGQGADTEAFF. Here the CDR3 DNA reads TGTGCCAAAGGACAGGGGGCCGACACTGAAGCTTTCTTT.

The V gene is TRBV28, the J gene TRBJ2-4; D unresolved. The ends were cut back, 4 bases at V and 0 bases at J, with 10 bases in the middle. Germline assignment: CDR1 MDHEN and CDR2 SYDVKM. The CDR3 sequence is 15 residues long. The CDR3 sequence: CASSSTQIAKNIQYF. CDR3 nucleotides: TGTGCCAGCAGTTCTACGCAAATAGCCAAAAACATTCAGTACTTC.

The chain is built from TRBV6-5 and TRBJ2-6; D tentatively fits TRBD1 or TRBD2 (5 bases each). V lost 0 bases to trimming and J lost 12 bases, with 18 bases between them. CDR1 MNHEY and CDR2 SVGAGI come from the germline V gene. The CDR3 has 16 residues. As DNA, the CDR3 is TGTGCCAGCAGTTACTCGATACAGGCGGAGGTGGCCGTCCTGACTTTC. Translated: CASSYSIQAEVAVLTF.

The chain links TRBV20-1 to TRBJ1-1, with D possibly matching TRBD1 (6 bases). The CDR3 covers 14 residues. V was trimmed by 2 bases and J by 3 bases, leaving 13 bases between them. Germline CDR1 reads DFQATT; CDR2 reads SNEGSKA (reference sequence). The CDR3 loop is CSARSRGRDTEAFF. The CDR3 DNA follows: TGCAGTGCTAGATCCAGGGGAAGGGACACTGAAGCTTTCTTT.

The gene calls are TRBV5-1 and TRBJ1-1; D gene ambiguous. Trimming left V 3 bases short and J 6 bases short, with 18 bases between. The CDR3 has 15 residues. Germline values: CDR1 SGHRS, CDR2 YFSETQ. In nucleotides, the CDR3 is TGCGCCAGCAGCTCGGACGGACTTCTTGACGCTGAAGCTTTCTTT. Translating gives CASSSDGLLDAEAFF.

This chain links TRBV5-4 with TRBJ1-2, with 9 nucleotides matching TRBD1. The CDR3 runs to 14 residues. Germline V CDR1 and CDR2: SGHNT, YYREEE (reference sequence). Germline trimming cut 4 bases from V and 6 bases from J; bases unmatched to any gene: 7. This CDR3 reads CASSANRGLNGYTF. The CDR3 DNA sequence: TGTGCCAGCAGCGCGAACAGGGGGCTCAATGGCTACACCTTC.

The gene calls are TRBV6-5 and TRBJ2-1; D not resolved. Germline lookup yields CDR1 MNHEY and CDR2 SVGAGI. Trimming left V 6 bases short and J 9 bases short, with 15 bases between. There are 13 residues in the CDR3. The chain's CDR3 is CASRAVALGEQFF. CDR3 DNA: TGTGCCAGCAGAGCCGTGGCCTTGGGTGAGCAGTTCTTC.